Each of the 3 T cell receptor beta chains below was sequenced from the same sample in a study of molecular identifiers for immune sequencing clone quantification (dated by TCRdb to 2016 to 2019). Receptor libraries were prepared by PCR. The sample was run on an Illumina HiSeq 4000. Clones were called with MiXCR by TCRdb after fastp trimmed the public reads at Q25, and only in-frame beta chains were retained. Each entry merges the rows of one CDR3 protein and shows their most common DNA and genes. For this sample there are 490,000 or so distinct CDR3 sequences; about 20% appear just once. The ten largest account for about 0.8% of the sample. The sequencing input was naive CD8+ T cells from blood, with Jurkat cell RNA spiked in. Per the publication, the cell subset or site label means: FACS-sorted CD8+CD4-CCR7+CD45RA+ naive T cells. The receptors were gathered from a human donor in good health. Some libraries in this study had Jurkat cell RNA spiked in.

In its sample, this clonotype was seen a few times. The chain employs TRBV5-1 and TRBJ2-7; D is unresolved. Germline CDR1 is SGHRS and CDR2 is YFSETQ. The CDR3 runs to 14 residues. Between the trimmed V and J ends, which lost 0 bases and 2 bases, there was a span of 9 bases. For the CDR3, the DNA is TGCGCCAGCAGCTTGGAGCACGGAACCTACGAGCAGTACTTC. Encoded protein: CASSLEHGTYEQYF.

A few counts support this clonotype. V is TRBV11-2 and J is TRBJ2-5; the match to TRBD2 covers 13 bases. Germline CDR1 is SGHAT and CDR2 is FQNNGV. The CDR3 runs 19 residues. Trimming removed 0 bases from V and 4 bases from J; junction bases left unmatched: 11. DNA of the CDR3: TGTGCCAGCAGCTTAGACGGCGAAACTAGCGGGGGGGCCTTAGAGACCCAGTACTTC. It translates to CASSLDGETSGGALETQYF.

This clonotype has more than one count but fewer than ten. The CDR3 DNA follows: TGCAGTGCTAGCGACGACAGCACTAGCAATCAGCCCCAGCATTTT. Amino acid sequence: CSASDDSTSNQPQHF. The rearrangement uses TRBV20-1 and TRBJ1-5, with D maybe TRBD1 (5 bases). V was pared by 3 bases and J by 0 bases, with 12 bases between. Germline assignment: CDR1 DFQATT and CDR2 SNEGSKA (reference sequence). The CDR3 totals 15 residues.